These 20 T cell receptor beta chains share one sample of origin, sequenced in a study of T cell repertoires in cytomegalovirus infection. TCRdb recomputed calls from the reads with MiXCR, one row per CDR3 protein. The profile shows about 830,000 distinct CDR3 sequences, around a third of them singletons. Their recognized antigens are unknown. The sample consisted of cultured CD8+ T cells from PBMCs, taken from culture after CMV antigen stimulation. Receptors originate from a human donor in good health (CMV status not recorded). Some clones in this sample may be carry-over from other donors' samples.

The V gene is TRBV7-2, the J gene TRBJ1-2; D call uncertain. The V and J ends lost 7 bases and 0 bases respectively, with 15 bases between them. The CDR3 is 15 residues long. CDR1 is SGHTA and CDR2 is FQGNSA in the germline V gene. This CDR3 is CASKSRADTNYGYTF. CDR3 nucleotide sequence: TGTGCCAGCAAATCCCGCGCAGATACTAACTATGGCTACACCTTC.

The chain employs TRBV7-9 and TRBJ2-1, with D possibly being TRBD1 (6 bases). Germline CDR1 is SEHNR and CDR2 is FQNEAQ (reference sequence). This CDR3 has 13 residues. V dropped 7 bases and J dropped 8 bases, with 15 bases sitting between them. As DNA, the CDR3 is TGTGCCAGCATCCCAGGGGCCCCCGATGAGCAGTTCTTC. Amino acids: CASIPGAPDEQFF. Complete variable domain (other parts from reference TRBV7-9 and TRBJ2-1): DTGVSQNPRHKITKRGQNVTFRCDPISEHNRLYWYRQTLGQGPEFLTYFQNEAQLEKSRLLSDRFSAERPKGSFSTLEIQRTEQGDSAMYLCASIPGAPDEQFFGPGTRLTVL.

CDR3 amino acids: CASSEGTGLNTEAFF. CDR3 DNA sequence: TGTGCCAGCAGTGAAGGGACAGGGTTGAACACTGAAGCTTTCTTT. V gene TRBV2 combines with J gene TRBJ1-1; TRBD1 agrees at 8 bases. Germline V CDR1 and CDR2: SNHLY, FYNNEI. The CDR3 is made up of 15 amino acids. V dropped 1 base and J dropped 0; count of bases not matched to a gene: 1.

This clonotype was observed a few times. The rearrangement joins TRBV7-2 to TRBJ2-3; 8 nucleotides agree with TRBD1. The trim removed 4 bases at V and 4 bases at J, leaving 10 bases unmatched. CDR1 is SGHTA and CDR2 is FQGNSA in the germline V gene. The CDR3 spans 16 residues. The CDR3 coding sequence is TGTGCCAGCAGCTCCTTAGGTCAGGGGGCATCAGATACGCAGTATTTT. Encoded protein: CASSSLGQGASDTQYF.

This clonotype has only a few counts. The gene calls are TRBV19 and TRBJ1-5; the D gene is possibly TRBD1 (6 bases). V was cut by 10 bases and J by 7 bases, with 20 bases left in between. Germline CDR1 LNHDA, CDR2 SQIVND (reference sequence). CDR3 length equals 14 residues. The CDR3: CATSMGGPGQPQHF. Written as DNA, the CDR3 is TGTGCCACCAGTATGGGGGGGCCGGGCCAGCCCCAGCATTTT. Using reference TRBV19 and TRBJ1-5 for the parts outside the CDR3, the full variable domain is DGGITQSPKYLFRKEGQNVTLSCEQNLNHDAMYWYRQDPGQGLRLIYYSQIVNDFQKGDIAEGYSVSREKKESFPLTVTSAQKNPTAFYLCATSMGGPGQPQHFGDGTRLSIL.

This clonotype was observed many times. The J gene is TRBJ1-5, the V gene TRBV6-1; TRBD1 agrees at 7 bases. V shed 7 bases, J shed 0 bases, and the junction held 12 bases outside the gene matches. This CDR3 contains 17 residues. CDR1 is MNHNS, CDR2 SASEGT, per germline. Here the CDR3 reads CASIRTGGLYSNQPQHF. CDR3 in DNA: TGTGCCAGCATAAGGACAGGTGGGCTGTATAGCAATCAGCCCCAGCATTTT.

The chain joins TRBV7-3 to TRBJ2-3; D gene ambiguous. The CDR3 extends over 15 amino acids. Germline V gene sequence: CDR1 SGHTA, CDR2 FQGTGA. V was clipped by 1 base and J by 4 bases, with 12 bases between them. DNA for the CDR3: TGTGCCAGCAGCTTAATAGGGTCCATCGCAGATACGCAGTATTTT. It encodes CASSLIGSIADTQYF.

A few counts support this clonotype. This chain joins TRBV7-8 and TRBJ2-5; D not resolved. The CDR3 runs to 12 residues. Germline-derived CDR1 and CDR2 are SGHVS and FQNEAQ. V lost 4 bases, J lost 4 bases, and 7 bases lay in between. This CDR3 reads CASSSYAETQYF. Written as DNA, the CDR3 is TGTGCCAGCAGCTCCTATGCAGAGACCCAGTACTTC.

This clonotype was observed a few times. V gene TRBV7-9 combines with J gene TRBJ2-1; 8 bases map to TRBD2. The CDR3 extends over 18 amino acids. Germline CDR1 SEHNR, CDR2 FQNEAQ (reference sequence). Trimming at V came to 4 bases and at J to 0 bases, leaving 11 bases not matched to a gene. The CDR3 nucleotides read TGTGCCAGCAGCTCAGGGGCCGGGGGGGATAGCTCCTACAATGAGCAGTTCTTC. Translated: CASSSGAGGDSSYNEQFF. Supplemented by reference TRBV7-9 and TRBJ2-1, the full variable domain reads DTGVSQNPRHKITKRGQNVTFRCDPISEHNRLYWYRQTLGQGPEFLTYFQNEAQLEKSRLLSDRFSAERPKGSFSTLEIQRTEQGDSAMYLCASSSGAGGDSSYNEQFFGPGTRLTVL.

In its sample, this clonotype was seen a few times. The CDR3 reads CASSFWKYSNQPQHF. The CDR3 DNA reads TGTGCCAGCAGCTTTTGGAAATATAGCAATCAGCCCCAGCATTTT. V usage is TRBV7-2 and J usage is TRBJ1-5; D remains ambiguous. Germline V gene lookup returns CDR1 SGHTA and CDR2 FQGNSA. With 3 bases removed from V and 0 bases from J, the gap between germline ends came to 9 bases. The CDR3 extends over 15 amino acids.

The chain employs TRBV10-3 and TRBJ2-2; D is possibly TRBD1 (6 bases). V was trimmed by 7 bases and J by 0 bases, leaving 24 bases between them. The CDR3 runs 19 residues. Germline V gene sequence: CDR1 ENHRY, CDR2 SYGVKD. CDR3 bases: TGTGCCATCAAGGGGGTAAGGGGAACCACAGGGACGAACACCGGGGAGCTGTTTTTT. Its protein product is CAIKGVRGTTGTNTGELFF.

This clonotype appeared a single time. The chain links TRBV12-3 or TRBV12-4 to TRBJ1-2; the match to TRBD1 covers 11 bases. CDR3 length equals 14 residues. V shed 8 bases, J shed 8 bases, and the junction held 10 bases outside the gene matches. DNA for the CDR3: TGTGCCAGCCGGGACAGGGGGGGCGCAAGGGGCTACACCTTC. It is translated as CASRDRGGARGYTF.

The CDR3 DNA is TGTGCCAGCAGCTTAAGAGTCGGGACAGTACACAATGAGCAGTTCTTC. Residues: CASSLRVGTVHNEQFF. This rearrangement joins TRBV7-6 to TRBJ2-1; 7 bases match TRBD1. The CDR3 has 16 amino acids. Unmatched junction bases numbered 9, after V lost 2 bases and J lost 5 bases. Germline V gene data show CDR1 as SGHVS and CDR2 as FNYEAQ.

There are a few counts of this clonotype. J is TRBJ1-1 and V is TRBV6-6; no firm D call. V lost 7 bases and J 7 bases, leaving 7 bases between the germline ends. Germline V CDR1 and CDR2: MNHNY, SVGAGI (reference sequence). CDR3 length: 10 residues. CDR3 in DNA: TGTGCCAGCACTTTGGGTGAAGCTTTCTTT. This translates into CASTLGEAFF.

The rearrangement uses TRBV19 and TRBJ1-6, with 10 bases matching TRBD1. The V gene end was trimmed by 7 bases and the J gene end by 8 bases; junction bases not matched to a gene: 5. The germline V gene has CDR1 LNHDA and CDR2 SQIVND (reference sequence). CDR3 length: 14 amino acids. Written as DNA, the CDR3 is TGTGCCAGTAAGTTCGGACAGGGGGATTCACCCCTCCACTTT. This translates into CASKFGQGDSPLHF.

In regard to this clonotype: This may arise from a read error, as a much more abundant clone is one base away. The V call is TRBV18, the J call TRBJ1-1; 10 bases map to TRBD1. V trimming: 3 bases; J trimming: 1 base; junction bases outside the gene matches: 8. The CDR3 has 17 amino acids. Germline lookup yields CDR1 KGHSH and CDR2 LQKENI. CDR3 in DNA: TGTGCCAGCTCACCGCCTTGTGACAGGGGGCCGAACACTGAAGCTTTCTTT. Encoded protein: CASSPPCDRGPNTEAFF.

The chain recombines TRBV12-3 or TRBV12-4 with TRBJ1-1; a weak D match, TRBD1 (6 bases). Trimming took off 5 bases at V and 2 bases at J, with 12 bases between the two ends. The CDR3 sequence is 14 residues long. The CDR3 DNA sequence: TGTGCCAGCAGTACAGGGCAGACAAACACTGAAGCTTTCTTT. As protein: CASSTGQTNTEAFF.

This chain joins TRBV5-5 and TRBJ2-7, with 10 bases matching TRBD1. The V segment lost 4 bases and the J segment 5 bases; nucleotides outside the gene matches: 12. Germline lookup yields CDR1 SGHKS and CDR2 YYEKEE (reference sequence). The CDR3 runs 16 residues. As DNA, the CDR3 is TGTGCCAGCAGCCCTGAGGGACAGGGGTTCCCTAACGAGCAGTACTTC. Translation gives CASSPEGQGFPNEQYF.

This clonotype occurred a few times. This chain uses TRBV12-5 with TRBJ2-3; D call uncertain. The CDR3 runs to 11 residues. V shed 5 bases and J shed 2 bases, with 2 bases lying between them. The germline V gene has CDR1 LGHNT and CDR2 FRNRAP. CDR3 sequence reads: CASGHTDTQYF. CDR3 nucleotides: TGTGCTAGTGGTCACACAGATACGCAGTATTTT.

The chain uses TRBV7-9 and TRBJ1-1; D not certain. There are 12 residues in the CDR3. The germline CDR1 and CDR2 sequences are SEHNR and FQNEAQ (reference sequence). V was cut by 7 bases and J by 2 bases, with 8 bases left in between. The CDR3 DNA reads TGTGCCAGCACCCCTCGAAACACTGAAGCTTTCTTT. Its protein product is CASTPRNTEAFF.